These 13 T cell receptor beta chains came from one sample sequenced in a study of identical twins. TCRdb called the 5' RACE reads again in MiXCR, with one record for every CDR3 protein. The sample lists 1.5 million to 2 million distinct CDR3 sequences; 25% to 35% were seen once. The specimen was cord blood. These receptors originate from a newborn girl in good health.

This clonotype was found a few times. Germline is not matched at one junction end, which may reflect a read error. The chain links TRBV7-9 to TRBJ1-2; D is unclear. Looked up from germline, CDR1 is SEHNR and CDR2 is FQNEAQ (reference sequence). The CDR3 is 14 amino acids. The CDR3 loop is CSSSPSDGYYGYTF. CDR3 DNA sequence: TGCAGCAGCAGCCCGTCGGACGGGTACTATGGCTACACCTTC.

This chain joins TRBV20-1 and TRBJ2-7, with 11 bases matching TRBD2. Looked up from germline, CDR1 is DFQATT and CDR2 is SNEGSKA (reference sequence). The CDR3 spans 16 residues. V dropped 2 bases and J dropped 3; count of bases not matched to a gene: 9. This CDR3 reads CSARPLLAGGGYEQYF. The CDR3 coding sequence is TGCAGTGCTAGACCCCTTTTAGCGGGAGGGGGCTACGAGCAGTACTTC.

This rearrangement joins TRBV20-1 to TRBJ2-3, with D maybe TRBD2 (7 bases). Germline V gene data show CDR1 as DFQATT and CDR2 as SNEGSKA (reference sequence). The CDR3 sequence is 13 residues long. CDR3 sequence reads: CICGGVSTDTQYF. CDR3 bases: TGCATATGCGGGGGCGTTAGCACAGATACGCAGTATTTT.

Ten or more counts support this clonotype. The rearrangement links TRBV6-6 to TRBJ1-2; TRBD1 aligns across 7 bases. V gave up 0 bases and J gave up 8 bases; unmatched junction bases: 6. This CDR3 region has 14 residues. Per germline, CDR1 MNHNY and CDR2 SVGAGI (reference sequence). In DNA form, the CDR3 reads TGTGCCAGCAGTTACTCGATTGAAGGGGGCGGCTACACCTTC. Its protein product is CASSYSIEGGGYTF.

The chain couples TRBV5-6 to TRBJ2-1; D is possibly TRBD1 (5 bases). The germline gives CDR1 SGHDT, CDR2 YYEEEE. Trimming took off 4 bases at V and 6 bases at J, with 8 bases between the two ends. There are 12 residues in the CDR3. The CDR3 sequence: CASSRQINEQFF. The CDR3 nucleotides are TGTGCCAGCAGCCGACAGATCAATGAGCAGTTCTTC.

Note on this clonotype: Just one base apart from a much larger clone, this may be a read error. This sequence joins TRBV12-3 or TRBV12-4 and TRBJ1-4, with a weak D call TRBD1 (5 bases). V was clipped by 8 bases and J by 8 bases, with 15 bases between them. CDR3 size: 13 residues. This CDR3 is CASCPGRREKLFF. In nucleotides, the CDR3 is TGTGCCAGCTGCCCAGGGAGGCGAGAAAAACTGTTTTTT.

About this clonotype itself: This sequence may be a read error, since a much larger clone differs from it by one base. The J gene is TRBJ1-6, the V gene TRBV28; D not resolved. The V end was cut by 6 bases, the J end by 0 bases, with 3 bases between. Looked up from germline, CDR1 is MDHEN and CDR2 is SYDVKM. The CDR3 contains 13 residues. CDR3 amino acids: CASRFSYNSPLHF. In DNA form, the CDR3 reads TGTGCCAGCAGATTCTCCTATAATTCACCCCTCCACTTT.

This clonotype was counted between two and nine times. V is TRBV6-5 and J is TRBJ2-3, with unresolved D. V was shortened by 0 bases and J by 5 bases, with 12 bases between the two germline ends. The CDR3 contains 15 residues. Germline V CDR1 and CDR2: MNHEY, SVGAGI. In DNA, the CDR3 is TGTGCCAGCAGTTACTCGGTGCAGGCTAGAGATACGCAGTATTTT. Its protein is CASSYSVQARDTQYF.

The J gene is TRBJ2-4, the V gene TRBV20-1; 10 nucleotides align to TRBD2. The J call may be mistaken, given a closer DNA end match to TRBJ2-7. Germline V gene lookup returns CDR1 DFQATT and CDR2 SNEGSKA (reference sequence). The CDR3 sequence is 15 residues long. The CDR3: CSARAPLAGAYEQYF. The DNA for the CDR3 is TGCAGTGCTAGAGCCCCTCTAGCGGGGGCCTACGAGCAGTACTTC.

This clonotype has only a few counts. This chain joins TRBV6-1 and TRBJ2-1; possibly TRBD2 for D (6 bases). V gave up 2 bases and J gave up 4 bases, with 12 bases separating them. Germline V CDR1 and CDR2: MNHNS, SASEGT. This CDR3 spans 15 amino acids. The DNA for the CDR3 is TGTGCCAGCAGTGAACGGAGGGAGTTATACAATGAGCAGTTCTTC. Translated, it gives CASSERRELYNEQFF.

V usage is TRBV5-1 and J usage is TRBJ2-1, with 9 bases aligning to TRBD2. Per germline, CDR1 SGHRS and CDR2 YFSETQ. V shed 2 bases and J 8 bases; nucleotides not matched to a gene: 8. This CDR3 is built from 15 residues. CDR3 protein: CASSLLLAGIDEQFF. The CDR3 coding sequence is TGCGCCAGCAGCTTACTGCTAGCGGGAATCGATGAGCAGTTCTTC.

DNA for the CDR3: TGTGCCAGCAGCCAAATTCAGGGCTGCACAGATACGCAGTATTTT. It specifies CASSQIQGCTDTQYF. The chain uses TRBV3-1 and TRBJ2-3; tentatively, D is TRBD1 (5 bases). The germline CDR1 and CDR2 sequences are LGHDT and YNNKEL (reference sequence). V was trimmed by 2 bases and J by 1 base, leaving 10 bases between them. This CDR3 is 15 amino acids long.

This clonotype was detected a few times. The V call is TRBV12-3 or TRBV12-4, the J call TRBJ2-7, with no clear D. Trimming took 3 bases from V and 0 from J, leaving 15 bases between them. The CDR3 covers 16 residues. This CDR3 reads CASSLVPALFSYEQYF. In nucleotides, the CDR3 is TGTGCCAGCAGTTTGGTGCCAGCCCTTTTCTCCTACGAGCAGTACTTC.